This TCR beta chain appears in the sequencing data of a study of T-cell reconstitution after alpha-beta-depleted transplantation in children. Unique molecular identifiers were incorporated during preparation of the TCRbeta library. Using its own MiXCR run on the PCR reads, TCRdb lists one record per CDR3 protein. The sample lists about 300,000 distinct CDR3 sequences; around 7.3% were seen once. Study conclusions and caveats: By one year post-transplant, T-cell counts and diversity largely arose from T cells that were newly produced. Surviving thymic progenitors and recipient T cells were the source of high TCRbeta diversity at day 60 in some patients. Expanded graft clones, several hundred of them, were reportedly the source of alpha-beta T cells about two months after transplant.

Germline V gene sequence: CDR1 SSHAT, CDR2 FNYEAQ (reference sequence). The CDR3 sequence is 14 residues long. The V gene lost 5 bases and the J gene lost 2 bases, with 12 bases spanning the gap. This clonotype was counted many times. The target antigen is unknown. The chain has TRBV7-7 and TRBJ2-5; no clear D gene. Source: peripheral blood, taken 360 days after TCRalphabeta/CD19-depleted stem cell transplant. This sequence originates from a female patient aged 2-9 years who had a stem cell transplant for Fanconi anemia, so the T cells may come from the graft donor. CDR3 residues: CASSPSGEQETQYF. The CDR3 bases are TGTGCCAGCAGCCCCTCGGGCGAACAAGAGACCCAGTACTTC.